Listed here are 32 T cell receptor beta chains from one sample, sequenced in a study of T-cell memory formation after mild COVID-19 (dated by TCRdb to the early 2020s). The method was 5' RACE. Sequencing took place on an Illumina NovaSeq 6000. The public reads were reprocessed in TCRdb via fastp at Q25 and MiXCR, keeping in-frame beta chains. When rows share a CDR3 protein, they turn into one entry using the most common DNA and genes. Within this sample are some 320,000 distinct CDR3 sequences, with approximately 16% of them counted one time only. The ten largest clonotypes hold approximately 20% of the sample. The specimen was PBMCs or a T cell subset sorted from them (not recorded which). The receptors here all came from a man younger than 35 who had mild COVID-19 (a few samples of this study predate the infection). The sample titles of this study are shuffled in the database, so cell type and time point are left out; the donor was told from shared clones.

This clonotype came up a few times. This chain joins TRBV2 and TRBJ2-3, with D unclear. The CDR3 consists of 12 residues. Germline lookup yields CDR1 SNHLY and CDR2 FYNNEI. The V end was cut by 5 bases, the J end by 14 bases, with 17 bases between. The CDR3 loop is CASSPLGSRRYF. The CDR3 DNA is TGTGCCAGCAGTCCCCTAGGATCTCGTAGGTATTTT.

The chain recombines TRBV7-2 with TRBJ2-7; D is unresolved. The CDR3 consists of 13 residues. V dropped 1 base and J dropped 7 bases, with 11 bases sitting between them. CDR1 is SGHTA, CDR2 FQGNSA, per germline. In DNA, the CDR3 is TGTGCCAGCAGCTTAGTAACCTCCAGGGAGCAGTACTTC. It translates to CASSLVTSREQYF.

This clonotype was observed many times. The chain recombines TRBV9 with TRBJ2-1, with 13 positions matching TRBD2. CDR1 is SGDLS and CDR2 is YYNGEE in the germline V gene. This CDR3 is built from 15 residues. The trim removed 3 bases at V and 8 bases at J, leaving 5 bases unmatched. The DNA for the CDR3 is TGTGCCAGCAGCGACGGGACTAGCGGGGAGTATGAGCAGTTCTTC. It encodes CASSDGTSGEYEQFF.

The chain's CDR3 is CASSFRVMGNTEAFF. The CDR3 nucleotides are TGTGCCAGCAGTTTCAGGGTTATGGGGAACACTGAAGCTTTCTTT. The rearrangement links TRBV27 to TRBJ1-1, with D possibly TRBD1 on 5 matching bases. Germline CDR1 is MNHEY and CDR2 is SMNVEV (reference sequence). This CDR3 has 15 amino acids. Trimming removed 3 bases from V and 1 base from J, with 12 bases in between.

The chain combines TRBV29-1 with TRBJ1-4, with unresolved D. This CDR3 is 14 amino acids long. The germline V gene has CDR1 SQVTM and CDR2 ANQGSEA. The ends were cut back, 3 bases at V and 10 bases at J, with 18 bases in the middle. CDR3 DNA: TGCAGCGTTGAGTTGGCACTTCAGAGACGAAAACTGTTTTTT. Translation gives CSVELALQRRKLFF.

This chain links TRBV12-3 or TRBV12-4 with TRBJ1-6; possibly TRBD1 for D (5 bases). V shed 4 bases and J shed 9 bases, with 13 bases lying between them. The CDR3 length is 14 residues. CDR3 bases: TGTGCCAGCAGTTCGGTCAGGGAAGGTTCACCCCTCCACTTT. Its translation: CASSSVREGSPLHF.

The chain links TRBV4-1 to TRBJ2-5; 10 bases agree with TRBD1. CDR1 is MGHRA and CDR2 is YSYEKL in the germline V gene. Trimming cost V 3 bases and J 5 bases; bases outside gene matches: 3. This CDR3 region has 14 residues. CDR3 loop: CASSQTGGIETQYF. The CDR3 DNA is TGCGCCAGCAGCCAGACAGGGGGCATCGAGACCCAGTACTTC.

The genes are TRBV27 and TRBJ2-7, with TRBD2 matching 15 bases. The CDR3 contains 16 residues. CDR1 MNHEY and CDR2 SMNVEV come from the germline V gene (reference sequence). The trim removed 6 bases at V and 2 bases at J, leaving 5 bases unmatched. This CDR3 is CASSYRTSGGAYEQYF. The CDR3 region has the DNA TGTGCCAGCAGCTACAGGACTAGCGGGGGGGCCTACGAGCAGTACTTC.

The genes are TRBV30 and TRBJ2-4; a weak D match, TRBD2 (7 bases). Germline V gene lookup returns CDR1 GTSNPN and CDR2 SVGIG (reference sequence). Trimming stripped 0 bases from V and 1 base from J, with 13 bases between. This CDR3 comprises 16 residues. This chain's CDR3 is CAWSVRGGLAKNIQYF. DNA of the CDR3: TGTGCCTGGAGTGTTAGGGGGGGCTTGGCCAAAAACATTCAGTACTTC.

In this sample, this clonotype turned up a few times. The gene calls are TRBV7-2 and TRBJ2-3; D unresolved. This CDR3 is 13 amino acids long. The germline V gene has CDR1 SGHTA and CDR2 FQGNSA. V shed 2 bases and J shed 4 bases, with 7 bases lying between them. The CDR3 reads CASSLTRSDTQYF. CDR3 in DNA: TGTGCCAGCAGCTTAACCCGCTCAGATACGCAGTATTTT.

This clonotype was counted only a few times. CDR3 in amino acids: CASSFSRGSDYGYTF. CDR3 DNA: TGTGCCAGCAGCTTCTCCAGGGGGTCAGACTATGGCTACACCTTC. The chain recombines TRBV7-2 with TRBJ1-2; 7 nucleotides match TRBD1. The CDR3 is made up of 15 amino acids. In germline, CDR1 is SGHTA, CDR2 FQGNSA. V was clipped by 3 bases and J by 3 bases; unmatched bases: 7.

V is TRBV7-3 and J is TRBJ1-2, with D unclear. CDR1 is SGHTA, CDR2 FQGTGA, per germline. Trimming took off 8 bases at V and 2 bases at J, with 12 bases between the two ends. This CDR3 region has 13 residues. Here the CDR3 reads CASRAEDNYGYTF. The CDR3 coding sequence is TGTGCCAGCCGGGCGGAAGACAACTATGGCTACACCTTC.

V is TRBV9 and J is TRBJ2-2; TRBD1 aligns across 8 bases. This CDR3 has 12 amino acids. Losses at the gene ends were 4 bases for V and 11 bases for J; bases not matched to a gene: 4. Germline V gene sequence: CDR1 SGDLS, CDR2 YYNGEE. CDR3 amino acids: CASSTAGGELFF. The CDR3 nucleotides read TGTGCCAGCAGCACGGCAGGGGGCGAGCTGTTTTTT.

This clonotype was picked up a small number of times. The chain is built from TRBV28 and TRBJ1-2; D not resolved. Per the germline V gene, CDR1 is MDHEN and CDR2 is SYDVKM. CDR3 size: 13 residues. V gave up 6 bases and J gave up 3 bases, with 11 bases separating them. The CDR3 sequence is CASRPLDYYGYTF. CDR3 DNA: TGTGCCAGCAGGCCCCTCGACTACTATGGCTACACCTTC.

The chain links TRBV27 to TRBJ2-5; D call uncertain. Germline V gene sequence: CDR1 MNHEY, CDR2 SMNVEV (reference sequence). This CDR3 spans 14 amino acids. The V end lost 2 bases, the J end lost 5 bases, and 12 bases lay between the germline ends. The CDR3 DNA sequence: TGTGCCAGCAGTTTAGATGCTAGAGCGGAGACCCAGTACTTC. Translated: CASSLDARAETQYF.

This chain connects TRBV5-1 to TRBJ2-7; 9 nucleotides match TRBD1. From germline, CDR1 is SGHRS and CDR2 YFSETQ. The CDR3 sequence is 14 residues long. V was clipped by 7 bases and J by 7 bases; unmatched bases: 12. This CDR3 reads CASGRGQGWREQYF. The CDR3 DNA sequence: TGCGCCAGCGGGAGGGGACAGGGATGGCGTGAGCAGTACTTC.

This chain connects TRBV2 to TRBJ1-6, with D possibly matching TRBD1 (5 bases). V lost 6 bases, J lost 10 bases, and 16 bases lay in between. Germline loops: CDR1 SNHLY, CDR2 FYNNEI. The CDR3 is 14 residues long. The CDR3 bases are TGTGCCAGCAGGCGGACAATAGCGAGGTCACCCCTCCACTTT. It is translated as CASRRTIARSPLHF.

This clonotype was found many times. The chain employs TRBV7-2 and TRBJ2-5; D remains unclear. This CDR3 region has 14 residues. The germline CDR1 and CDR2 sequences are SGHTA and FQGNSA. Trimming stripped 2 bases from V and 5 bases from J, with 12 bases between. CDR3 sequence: CASSLFEPGETQYF. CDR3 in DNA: TGTGCCAGCAGCTTATTTGAGCCCGGGGAGACCCAGTACTTC.

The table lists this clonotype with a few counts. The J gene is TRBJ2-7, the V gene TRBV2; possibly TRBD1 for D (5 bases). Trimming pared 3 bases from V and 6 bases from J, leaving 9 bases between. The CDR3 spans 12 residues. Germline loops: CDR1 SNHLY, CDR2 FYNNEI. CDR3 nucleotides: TGTGCCAGCAGTGAGGACATAGGCGAGCAGTACTTC. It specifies CASSEDIGEQYF. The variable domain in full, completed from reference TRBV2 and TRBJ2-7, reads EPEVTQTPSHQVTQMGQEVILRCVPISNHLYFYWYRQILGQKVEFLVSFYNNEISEKSEIFDDQFSVERPDGSNFTLKIRSTKLEDSAMYFCASSEDIGEQYFGPGTRLTVT.

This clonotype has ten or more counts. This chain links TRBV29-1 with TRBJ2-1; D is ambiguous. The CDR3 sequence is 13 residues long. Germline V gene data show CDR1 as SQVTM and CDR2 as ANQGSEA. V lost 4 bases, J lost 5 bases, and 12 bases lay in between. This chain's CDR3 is CSVGTDTDNEQFF. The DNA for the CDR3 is TGCAGCGTTGGGACGGATACCGACAATGAGCAGTTCTTC.

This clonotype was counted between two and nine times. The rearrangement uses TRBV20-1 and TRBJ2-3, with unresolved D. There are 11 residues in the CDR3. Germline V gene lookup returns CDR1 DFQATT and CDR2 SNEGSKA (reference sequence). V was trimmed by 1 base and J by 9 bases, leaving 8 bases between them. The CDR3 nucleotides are TGCAGTGCTAGAGTGGGTGGCACGCAGTATTTT. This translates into CSARVGGTQYF.

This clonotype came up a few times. The CDR3 DNA reads TGTGCCAGCAGCTTAGAACCCCCCCGGGACAGGGAGGTAGACTATGGCTACACCTTC. Translated, it gives CASSLEPPRDREVDYGYTF. The chain employs TRBV11-2 and TRBJ1-2; TRBD1 aligns across 9 bases. Germline-derived CDR1 and CDR2 are SGHAT and FQNNGV. This CDR3 is built from 19 residues. Trimming removed 0 bases from V and 3 bases from J; junction bases left unmatched: 14.

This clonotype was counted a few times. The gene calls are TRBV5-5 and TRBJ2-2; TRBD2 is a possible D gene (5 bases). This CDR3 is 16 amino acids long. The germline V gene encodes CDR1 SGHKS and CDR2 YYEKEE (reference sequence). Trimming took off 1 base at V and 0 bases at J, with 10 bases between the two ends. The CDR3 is CASSLTGFPNTGELFF. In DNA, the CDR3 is TGTGCCAGCAGCTTGACGGGGTTCCCGAACACCGGGGAGCTGTTTTTT.

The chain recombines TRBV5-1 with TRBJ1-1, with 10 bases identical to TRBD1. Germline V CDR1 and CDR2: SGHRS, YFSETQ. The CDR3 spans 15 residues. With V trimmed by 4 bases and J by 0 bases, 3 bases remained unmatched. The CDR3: CASSGGTGVNTEAFF. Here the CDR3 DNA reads TGCGCCAGCAGCGGAGGGACAGGGGTGAACACTGAAGCTTTCTTT.

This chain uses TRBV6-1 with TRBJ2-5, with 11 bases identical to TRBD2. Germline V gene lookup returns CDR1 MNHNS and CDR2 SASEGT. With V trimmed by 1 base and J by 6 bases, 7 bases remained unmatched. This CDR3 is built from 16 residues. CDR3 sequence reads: CASSEGGLAVFKTQYF. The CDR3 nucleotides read TGTGCCAGCAGTGAAGGGGGACTAGCGGTTTTCAAGACCCAGTACTTC.

DNA of the CDR3: TGTGCCAGCAGTGAACTAACAGGGCAGTTCTTC. It encodes CASSELTGQFF. The rearrangement links TRBV2 to TRBJ2-1; a weak D match, TRBD1 (5 bases). Per germline, CDR1 SNHLY and CDR2 FYNNEI. The CDR3 spans 11 residues. The V end lost 2 bases, the J end lost 12 bases, and 8 bases lay between the germline ends.

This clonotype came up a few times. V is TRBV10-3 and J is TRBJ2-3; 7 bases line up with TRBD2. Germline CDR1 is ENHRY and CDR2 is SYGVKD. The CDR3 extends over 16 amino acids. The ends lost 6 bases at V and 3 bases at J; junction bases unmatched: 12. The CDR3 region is CAIRPGTTIETDTQYF. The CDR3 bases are TGTGCCATCAGGCCCGGGACTACAATCGAAACAGATACGCAGTATTTT.

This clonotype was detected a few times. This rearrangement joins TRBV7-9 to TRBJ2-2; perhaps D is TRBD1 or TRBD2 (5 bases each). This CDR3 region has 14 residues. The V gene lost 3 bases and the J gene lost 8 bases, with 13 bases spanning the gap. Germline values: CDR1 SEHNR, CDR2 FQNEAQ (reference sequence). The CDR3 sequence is CASSFRDPTGELFF. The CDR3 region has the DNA TGTGCCAGCAGCTTCCGGGACCCAACAGGGGAGCTGTTTTTT. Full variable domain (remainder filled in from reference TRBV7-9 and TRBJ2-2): DTGVSQNPRHKITKRGQNVTFRCDPISEHNRLYWYRQTLGQGPEFLTYFQNEAQLEKSRLLSDRFSAERPKGSFSTLEIQRTEQGDSAMYLCASSFRDPTGELFFGEGSRLTVL.

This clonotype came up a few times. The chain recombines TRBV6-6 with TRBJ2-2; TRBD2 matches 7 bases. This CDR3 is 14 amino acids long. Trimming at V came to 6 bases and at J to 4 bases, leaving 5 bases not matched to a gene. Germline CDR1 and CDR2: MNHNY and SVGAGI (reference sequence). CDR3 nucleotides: TGTGCCAGCAGCGCAACTAGCGTCACCGGGGAGCTGTTTTTT. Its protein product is CASSATSVTGELFF.

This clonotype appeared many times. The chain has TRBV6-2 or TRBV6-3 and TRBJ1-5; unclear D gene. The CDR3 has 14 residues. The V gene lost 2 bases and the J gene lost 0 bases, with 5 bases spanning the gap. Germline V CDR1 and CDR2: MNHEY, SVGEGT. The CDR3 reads CASSYGFSNQPQHF. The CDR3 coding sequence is TGTGCCAGCAGTTACGGTTTTAGCAATCAGCCCCAGCATTTT.

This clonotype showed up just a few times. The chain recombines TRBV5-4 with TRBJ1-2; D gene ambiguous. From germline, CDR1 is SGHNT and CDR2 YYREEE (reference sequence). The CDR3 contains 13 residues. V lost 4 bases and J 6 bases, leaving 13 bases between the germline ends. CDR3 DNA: TGTGCCAGCAGCCCGGGCCCGGTGAATGGCTACACCTTC. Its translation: CASSPGPVNGYTF.

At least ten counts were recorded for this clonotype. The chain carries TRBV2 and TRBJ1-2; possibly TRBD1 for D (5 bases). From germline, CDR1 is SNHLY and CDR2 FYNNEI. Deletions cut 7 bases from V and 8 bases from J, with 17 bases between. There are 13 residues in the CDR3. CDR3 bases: TGTGCCAGCACGGAGAGGGGTGGAGACGGCTACACCTTC. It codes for CASTERGGDGYTF.